One T cell receptor (beta chain) is described in this entry. Between the trimmed V and J ends, which lost 3 bases and 10 bases, there was a span of 8 bases. Germline V gene lookup returns CDR1 LNHDA and CDR2 SQIVND (reference sequence). The length of the CDR3 is 11 residues. The sample comes from a study of T-cell memory formation after mild COVID-19. TCRdb independently ran MiXCR on the 5' RACE reads; one entry per CDR3 protein. The sample shows tens of thousands of distinct CDR3 sequences, approximately 23% of them seen only once. This sequence originates from a young man who had mild COVID-19 (a few samples of this study predate the infection). Cell type and time point are not known. The sequencing input was PBMCs or a T cell subset sorted from them (not recorded which). The chain couples TRBV19 to TRBJ2-3; unclear D gene. This CDR3 is CASSIGGSQYF. CDR3 nucleotide sequence: TGTGCCAGTAGTATCGGTGGTTCGCAGTATTTT.